The entry below gives a single T cell receptor beta chain sequence along with its context. The antigen is undetermined. This entry belongs to a study of radiation and T cells in renal cell carcinoma. Study results and caveats: Top tumor clonotypes rose in blood 2 weeks post-radiation, then contracted.

Some clones are missing from TCRdb's copy, which holds only in-frame ones; the method was immunoSEQ multiplex PCR. The sample consists of approximately 140,000 clones, around four fifths of them appearing once. The CDR3 is 15 amino acids. The germline V gene has CDR1 SGDLS and CDR2 YYNGEE. Described time point: baseline pretreatment blood. The sample's treatment: 15 Gy SBRT to primary tumor, nephrectomy 4 weeks later. This receptor was obtained from a woman in her 50s with renal cell carcinoma. The chain uses TRBV9 and TRBJ2-5, with no clear D. Gene TRBJ2-7 matches the end of the DNA better, so the J call may be wrong. Sample: blood, taken from a patient whose treatment included radiotherapy and nephrectomy. CDR3 DNA: TGTGCCAGCAGCGCAGGACCCGACGGAGCCTACGAGCAGTACTTC. Encoded protein: CASSAGPDGAYEQYF.